This section outlines one TCR beta chain sequence together with its context. Original data processing: Amplification of reference gene primers was used by the study to estimate nucleated cell counts. Method: immunoSEQ multiplex PCR; TCRdb's copy keeps in-frame clones and lacks some. The V and J calls and clone size were taken over from that table, and D and trimming were inferred from the DNA. The sample records tens of thousands of clones, about 80% being singletons. The data originate from a study of blood T cell repertoires in COVID-19. Across the study: Material from acute and convalescent COVID-19 was sourced from the United States, Italy and Spain. The cDNA or gDNA used as material had been derived from T cells, B-cell-depleted T cells, or PBMCs.

From germline, CDR1 is SGHTA and CDR2 FQGNSA. The CDR3 is 14 residues long. The trim removed 6 bases at V and 5 bases at J, leaving 4 bases unmatched. Sequencing input: peripheral blood. The chain has TRBV7-2 and TRBJ2-2, with 9 bases fitting TRBD1. The receptor was isolated from a man aged 65 to 79 with active COVID-19. CDR3 region: CASRTGTGTGELFF. DNA for the CDR3: TGTGCCAGCAGAACCGGGACAGGGACCGGGGAGCTGTTTTTT.